Here is one TCR beta chain with its context. Its cognate antigen is unknown. The data belong to a study of T cells in localized non-small cell lung cancer. Study conclusions and caveats: Tumor showed lower T cell clonality than uninvolved adjacent lung, where it was highest. Among the top 100 tumor clones, a median approximately 55 appeared in adjacent lung. Investigators sequenced only a single tumor region, leaving heterogeneity possible.

TCRdb's table, derived via immunoSEQ multiplex PCR, lists solely in-frame clones and lacks some. The table lists tens of thousands of clones, about 83% of them singletons. This CDR3 region has 12 residues. CDR1 is SGHDT, CDR2 YYEEEE, per germline. V shed 5 bases, J shed 5 bases, and the junction held 4 bases outside the gene matches. Source: peripheral blood, taken before any cancer treatment. The TCR sequence derives from a female donor at least 60 years old with stage I lung adenocarcinoma. The V call is TRBV5-6, the J call TRBJ2-7, with 7 bases that match TRBD1. CDR3 DNA: TGTGCCAGCAGTCTAGGACAGGACGAGCAGTACTTC. Translated, it gives CASSLGQDEQYF.